The 29 T cell receptor delta chains reported below all come from one sample, sequenced in a study of DNA immune sequencing with unique molecular identifiers. A 32-plex genomic DNA assay used primers for all 8 TRDV and 4 TRDJ genes. The library had 12-nucleotide UMIs introduced over roughly 3 barcoding cycles, then a second adapter PCR. TCRdb reprocessed the multiplex PCR reads through CATT. This sample has 2,500 to 3,000 delta-chain clones; more than 7% occur once, and the top ten carry roughly 50%. Sequenced sample: gamma-delta T cells enriched from blood buffy coat, or unenriched PBMCs (not recorded which). The source is a human donor in good health.

As concerns this clone: A much larger clone differs by one base, so this may be a read error. No J gene was assigned, while the V gene was called as TRDV1; the D call of TRDD3 is as the table states it, not checked on the DNA. CDR3 length equals 24 residues. The germline CDR1 and CDR2 sequences are TSWWSYY and QGS. The CDR3 sequence: CALGERWLPKGVYWGIRGSTQLIF. The CDR3 region has the DNA TGTGCTCTTGGGGAACGCTGGCTTCCGAAGGGCGTGTACTGGGGGATACGCGGATCGACTCAACTCATCTTC.

This clone came up a few times. The mismatch at residue 4 between this DNA's translation and the TCRdb protein of a much larger clone likely reflects a read error; the protein shown is translated from the DNA. V usage is TRDV2 and J usage is TRDJ1; TRDD3 matches at 8 bases. Germline V gene lookup returns CDR1 GEAIGNYY and CDR2 EKD. This CDR3 has 20 residues. DNA of the CDR3: TGTGCCTGTAACACCCTGAGGGTTTCTGGGGGACACGAGTACACCGATAAACTCATCTTT. It specifies CACNTLRVSGGHEYTDKLIF.

This clone appeared a few times. TCRdb's entry gives the protein of a much larger clone, which mismatches this DNA's translation at residue 13, likely from a read error; the protein reported here is translated from the DNA. The genes are TRDV2 and TRDJ3, with TRDD3 matching 7 bases. This CDR3 contains 18 residues. Germline CDR1 GEAIGNYY, CDR2 EKD. CDR3 region: CACDKILGSSWDSRQMFF. DNA of the CDR3: TGTGCCTGTGACAAAATACTGGGGAGCTCCTGGGACTCCCGACAGATGTTTTTC.

About this clone itself: The protein TCRdb gives is from a much larger clone and does not agree with this DNA's translation at residue 14, likely a read error; the protein shown here comes from the DNA. V is TRDV2 and J is TRDJ2, with TRDD3 as a possible D gene (6 bases). The CDR3 contains 17 residues. Germline V gene data show CDR1 as GEAIGNYY and CDR2 as EKD. CDR3 sequence (DNA): TGTGCCTGTGACACCGGGCTAGGGGGACCCGAGGCAGCAGAACTCTTCTTT. Residues: CACDTGLGGPEAAELFF.

This clone was seen more than once but under ten times. A far larger clone is a single base away, which makes a read error likely. This chain links TRDV2 with TRDJ1; 9 nucleotides agree with TRDD3. J gave up 0 bases and V 6 bases, and 19 bases lay outside the gene matches. The CDR3 has 19 residues. Germline V gives CDR1 GEAIGNYY, CDR2 EKD. As DNA, the CDR3 is TGTGCCTGTTCCCCGCTACGGCTGGGGGTGGGGGATAACACCGATAAACTCATCTTT. It translates to CACSPLRLGVGDNTDKLIF.

This clone was counted only a few times. This rearrangement joins TRAV29/DV5 to TRDJ1, with a tentative D call TRDD2 (5 bases). TCRdb records no J gene; here it was assigned by comparing the DNA to germline. The germline CDR1 and CDR2 sequences are NSMFDY and ISSIKDK. The V end was cut by 0 bases, the J end by 0 bases, with 24 bases between. The CDR3 spans 19 residues. The CDR3 region has the DNA TGTGCAGCAAGCGCGTTCCTTACACCCCTCAGACCCCACACCGATAAACTCATCTTT. It encodes CAASAFLTPLRPHTDKLIF.

In its sample, this clone is medium-sized (0.01 to 0.1%). V gene TRDV2 combines with J gene TRDJ1; no reliable D call. V was clipped by 3 bases and J by 4 bases, with 20 bases between them. CDR3 length: 16 residues. From germline, CDR1 is GEAIGNYY and CDR2 EKD. The CDR3 loop is CACDDLTSGSDDKLIF. The DNA of the CDR3 is TGTGCCTGTGACGACCTCACCTCCGGGAGTGACGATAAACTCATCTTT.

This clone was seen only a few times. TCRdb's entry gives the protein of a much larger clone, which mismatches this DNA's translation at residue 2, likely from a read error; the protein reported here is translated from the DNA. The chain has TRDV2 and TRDJ1; 11 nucleotides line up with TRDD3. The CDR3 extends over 15 amino acids. Germline CDR1 GEAIGNYY, CDR2 EKD. The CDR3 DNA reads as TGTTCCTGTGCCCAACTGGGGGATAGGGACGATAAACTCATCTTT. Its translation: CSCAQLGDRDDKLIF.

This clone was seen a handful of times. This DNA's translation differs at residue 10 from TCRdb's protein, which comes from a much larger clone; a read error is likely, and the protein shown is translated from the DNA. V usage is TRDV2 and J usage is TRDJ3; D ambiguous. The CDR3 runs 19 residues. The germline V and J ends were trimmed by 3 bases and 0 bases, with 17 bases remaining between them. CDR1 is GEAIGNYY and CDR2 is EKD in the germline V gene. In DNA, the CDR3 is TGTGCCTGTGACCAAATCAAGGAGGAGGCCTCCTGGGACACCCGACAGATGTTTTTC. It translates to CACDQIKEEASWDTRQMFF.

This clone is labeled medium-sized (0.01 to 0.1%). The chain employs TRDV2 and TRDJ1, with D possibly matching TRDD2 (5 bases). The CDR3 runs 17 residues. V gave up 1 base and J gave up 3 bases, with 20 bases separating them. Germline CDR1 and CDR2: GEAIGNYY and EKD. The CDR3 DNA reads as TGTGCCTGTGACACGCTTCCCTCGAGTACAGCATCCGATAAACTCATCTTT. Amino acid sequence: CACDTLPSSTASDKLIF.

In this sample, this clone turned up a few times. For this DNA, TCRdb reports the protein of a much larger clone, which diverges at residue 11, most likely from a read error; the protein presented here is translated directly from the DNA. The V gene is TRDV2, the J gene TRDJ1; 11 bases align to TRDD3. Germline CDR1 and CDR2: GEAIGNYY and EKD. J lost 2 bases, V lost 0 bases, and 7 bases had no gene match. The CDR3 length is 17 residues. CDR3 sequence: CACDTVGGYAVTDKLIF. The CDR3 DNA follows: TGTGCCTGTGACACCGTTGGGGGATACGCTGTGACCGATAAACTCATCTTT.

By share, this clone ranks as medium-sized. V gene TRDV3 combines with J gene TRDJ1; 8 bases agree with TRDD3. The CDR3 contains 16 residues. Germline lookup yields CDR1 TVYSNPD and CDR2 GDNSRS (reference sequence). The V and J ends lost 5 bases and 0 bases, in that order; junction bases with no gene match: 14. The CDR3 region is CALGLGDSIYTDKLIF. The CDR3 nucleotides are TGTGCCCTGGGTCTGGGGGACTCGATATACACCGATAAACTCATCTTT.

About this clone: The TCRdb protein comes from a much larger clone and disagrees with this DNA's translation at residue 8, likely due to a read error; the protein given here is derived from the DNA. This chain connects TRDV2 to TRDJ3; D is unresolved. The germline V gene has CDR1 GEAIGNYY and CDR2 EKD. Trimming removed 3 bases at V and 5 bases at J, with 10 bases between. The CDR3 runs 15 residues. The CDR3 is CACDDLSRDTRQMFF. CDR3 nucleotide sequence: TGTGCCTGTGACGACCTTTCCCGGGACACCCGACAGATGTTTTTC.

Regarding this clone: The mismatch at residue 14 between this DNA's translation and the TCRdb protein of a much larger clone likely reflects a read error; the protein shown is translated from the DNA. The V gene is TRDV2, the J gene TRDJ3; tentatively, D is TRDD3 (5 bases). Germline-derived CDR1 and CDR2 are GEAIGNYY and EKD. The length of the CDR3 is 19 residues. The CDR3 coding sequence is TGTGCCTGTGACCAAATCAAGGAGGAGCCCTCCTGGGACTCCCGACAGATGTTTTTC. Its protein product is CACDQIKEEPSWDSRQMFF.

This clone was seen a few times. This likely came from a read error, as a far larger clone is one base away. This CDR3 is also generated by other DNA sequences in the sample. The rearrangement joins TRDV2 to TRDJ1; 8 bases line up with TRDD3. This CDR3 has 14 amino acids. The V gene's germline CDR1 is GEAIGNYY and CDR2 EKD. J lost 2 bases, V lost 2 bases, and 3 bases had no gene match. DNA of the CDR3: TGTGCCTGTGACAAAGTGGGGGATACCGATAAACTCATCTTT. This codes for CACDKVGDTDKLIF.

A remark on this clone: For this DNA, TCRdb reports the protein of a much larger clone, which diverges at residue 6, most likely from a read error; the protein presented here is translated directly from the DNA. The V call is TRDV2, the J call TRDJ1; 8 bases are shared with TRDD3. Trimming took 0 bases from V and 0 from J; bases not matched to a gene: 17. This CDR3 has 20 residues. Germline assignment: CDR1 GEAIGNYY and CDR2 EKD. CDR3 protein: CACDTPRVSGGHEYTDKLIF. The CDR3 DNA reads TGTGCCTGTGACACCCCGAGGGTTTCTGGGGGACACGAGTACACCGATAAACTCATCTTT.

In its sample, this clone is medium-sized (0.01 to 0.1%). The chain recombines TRDV1 with TRDJ1; 7 bases map to TRDD3. As TCRdb names no J gene, one was assigned here on the basis of a DNA match to germline. V trimming: 4 bases; J trimming: 4 bases; junction bases outside the gene matches: 45. Per germline, CDR1 TSWWSYY and CDR2 QGS. CDR3 size: 27 residues. The CDR3 region has the DNA TGTGCTCTTGGGGTGGATTCCTCGTACCTACGCCGCTACTGGGGATCAAGCGAGGGAGCCGCGATCGATAAACTCATCTTT. Residues: CALGVDSSYLRRYWGSSEGAAIDKLIF.

This clone was counted between two and nine times. This DNA's translation and the protein TCRdb lists, from a much larger clone, do not match at residue 2, likely due to a read error; the protein shown is translated from the DNA. CDR3 nucleotide sequence: TGTTCCTGTGACCTACTGGGGACAGACACCGATAAACTCATCTTT. It encodes CSCDLLGTDTDKLIF. This chain connects TRDV2 to TRDJ1; TRDD3 agrees at 7 bases. CDR1 is GEAIGNYY, CDR2 EKD, per germline. This CDR3 spans 15 amino acids.

As regards this clone: Since a far larger clone is one base different, this is likely a read error. Other DNA sequences in the sample encode the same CDR3. The gene calls are TRDV2 and TRDJ1, with a possible D match to TRDD3 (5 bases). V was shortened by 1 base and J by 1 base, with 12 bases between the two germline ends. The CDR3 totals 15 residues. Germline V lookup: CDR1 GEAIGNYY, CDR2 EKD. DNA of the CDR3: TGTGCCTGTGACACTGTCGGGGGTCGCACCGATAAACTCATCTTT. It encodes CACDTVGGRTDKLIF.

A remark on this clone: With a far larger clone one base away, a read error is the likely cause. Other DNA sequences within the sample encode an identical CDR3. V is TRDV2 and J is TRDJ1, with 13 bases matching TRDD3. This CDR3 contains 19 residues. Per germline, CDR1 GEAIGNYY and CDR2 EKD. With 4 bases clipped from V and 8 bases from J, the junction kept 21 bases outside the gene matches. The CDR3 DNA is TGTGCCTGTGAAATAGGCCTAAACTGGGGGATACGCGCCGGGTGGAAACTCATCTTT. As protein: CACEIGLNWGIRAGWKLIF.

The table lists this clone with many counts. J is TRDJ1 and V is TRAV38-2/DV8, with D perhaps TRDD2 (5 bases). The length of the CDR3 is 19 residues. Germline CDR1 reads TSESDYY; CDR2 reads QEAYKQQN. V was pared by 4 bases and J by 0 bases, with 25 bases between. The CDR3 reads CAYRGSTLPFRAHTDKLIF. As DNA, the CDR3 is TGTGCTTATAGGGGATCAACTCTTCCATTCCGTGCACACACCGATAAACTCATCTTT.

There are a few counts of this clone. This chain joins TRAV38-2/DV8 and TRDJ1, with 9 bases fitting TRDD2. Germline values: CDR1 TSESDYY, CDR2 QEAYKQQN. V lost 8 bases to trimming and J lost 0 bases; unmatched junction nucleotides: 26. This CDR3 contains 21 residues. The DNA of the CDR3 is TGTGCTTACCAGCCTTCCTACGGGGCTAGGGGATGGGCCCCGTACACCGATAAACTCATCTTT. Protein sequence: CAYQPSYGARGWAPYTDKLIF.

Points on this clone: A read error is likely here: a far larger clone is one base away. This specimen includes other DNA sequences encoding the same CDR3. The rearrangement links TRDV2 to TRDJ3, with D maybe TRDD3 (5 bases). CDR3 size: 19 residues. Germline V gene sequence: CDR1 GEAIGNYY, CDR2 EKD. CDR3 loop: CACDQIKEEPSWDTRQMFF. The CDR3 DNA reads as TGTGCCTGTGACCAAATCAAGGAGGAGCCCTCCTGGGACACCCGGCAGATGTTTTTC.

Concerning this clone itself: A much more abundant neighbour one base away suggests this may be a read error. The chain is built from TRAV29/DV5 and TRDJ1; 10 bases map to TRDD3. Here the J gene came from matching the DNA to germline, since TCRdb omits it. The trim removed 1 base at V and 5 bases at J, leaving 17 bases unmatched. Germline V lookup: CDR1 NSMFDY, CDR2 ISSIKDK. The CDR3 is 18 residues long. This CDR3 reads CAASRILRGIRSRDKLIF. As DNA, the CDR3 is TGTGCAGCAAGCAGAATCCTTCGGGGGATACGGTCGAGGGATAAACTCATCTTT.

This clone showed up many times. The chain recombines TRAV38-2/DV8 with TRDJ1, with D possibly TRDD3 on 5 matching bases. Trimming pared 0 bases from V and 0 bases from J, leaving 24 bases between. Germline V gives CDR1 TSESDYY, CDR2 QEAYKQQN. The CDR3 loop spans 20 amino acids. The CDR3 DNA reads TGTGCTTATAGGAGCGCGTTATCCCCCCCGTACTGGATGTACACCGATAAACTCATCTTT. This encodes CAYRSALSPPYWMYTDKLIF.

In its sample, this clone was seen a few times. This may come from a read error, since a much larger clone is one base off. The same CDR3 can be traced to other DNA sequences in this sample. The J gene is TRDJ1, the V gene TRAV38-2/DV8, with 13 bases aligning to TRDD3. Losses at the gene ends were 2 bases for V and 0 bases for J; bases not matched to a gene: 28. The CDR3 is 25 amino acids. CDR1 and CDR2 from the germline V gene are TSESDYY and QEAYKQQN. CDR3 sequence (DNA): TGTGCTTATAGGAGTGCTGCTTCTGCCTTCTCCTGGGCTTACTGGGGGATACGGTACACCGATAAACTCATCTTT. Protein: CAYRSAASAFSWAYWGIRYTDKLIF.

This clone was detected a few times. TCRdb's protein for this DNA is that of a much larger clone and differs from the translation at residue 12, likely a read error; the protein shown is the DNA translation. The chain has TRDV2 and TRDJ3; D possibly corresponds to TRDD3 (5 bases). Germline CDR1 reads GEAIGNYY; CDR2 reads EKD. This CDR3 spans 19 amino acids. The DNA for the CDR3 is TGTGCCTGTGACACGGGGGGGCTACGGAGCTCCCGGGACACCCGACAGATGTTTTTC. This codes for CACDTGGLRSSRDTRQMFF.

Points on this clone: This likely traces to a read error, being one base from a far larger clone. The identical CDR3 is also encoded by other nucleotide sequences in the sample. The genes are TRDV2 and TRDJ1; 8 nucleotides match TRDD3. The CDR3 is 17 amino acids. Germline CDR1 GEAIGNYY, CDR2 EKD. In DNA form, the CDR3 reads TGTGCCTGTGACACCTTAACTGGGGGGCATGACACCGACAAACTCATCTTT. This sequence encodes CACDTLTGGHDTDKLIF.

There are a few counts of this clone. TCRdb's protein, taken from a much larger clone, differs from this DNA's translation at residue 9, likely owing to a read error; the protein displayed comes from the DNA. In DNA, the CDR3 is TGTGCCTGTGACACCGTCGCTACTAGGGGATACGGAGGGTACACCGATAAACTCATCTTT. It codes for CACDTVATRGYGGYTDKLIF. The gene calls are TRDV2 and TRDJ1, with TRDD3 matching over 9 bases. V was clipped by 0 bases and J by 0 bases; unmatched bases: 16. The CDR3 contains 20 residues. The germline gives CDR1 GEAIGNYY, CDR2 EKD.